These 7 T cell receptor beta chains were all obtained from the same sample, sequenced in a study of response to subunit inactivated influenza vaccine. MiXCR, run by TCRdb on the RT-PCR reads, gives a single entry per CDR3 protein. The sample consists of a few hundred thousand distinct CDR3 sequences, over 9% of them appearing once. This same sample was also part of a study on T cells expressing NK-cell markers. Turning to that study: Beta-chain TCR cDNA was generated via 5'RACE template switching with UMIs.

Specimen: PBMCs from blood, collected on the day of vaccination. The origin of the receptors is a man aged 45 to 65 who received an inactivated influenza vaccine.

This clonotype was counted ten times or more. V gene TRBV7-6 combines with J gene TRBJ1-1; D gene uncertain. Germline lookup yields CDR1 SGHVS and CDR2 FNYEAQ. The CDR3 is 14 amino acids. Trimming cost V 6 bases and J 1 base, with 12 bases left between them. In DNA form, the CDR3 reads TGTGCCAGCAGACGAATGCGAGGGAACACTGAAGCTTTCTTT. Residues: CASRRMRGNTEAFF.

J is TRBJ1-1 and V is TRBV5-1; TRBD1 is a possible D gene (5 bases). Looked up from germline, CDR1 is SGHRS and CDR2 is YFSETQ. This CDR3 is 12 amino acids long. The ends were cut back, 7 bases at V and 4 bases at J, with 11 bases in the middle. CDR3 DNA: TGCGCCAGCGGTTCTGGGGGCACTGAAGCTTTCTTT. This gives the protein CASGSGGTEAFF.

This clonotype was observed a few times. The J gene is TRBJ2-3, the V gene TRBV7-2, with unresolved D. Looked up from germline, CDR1 is SGHTA and CDR2 is FQGNSA. Trimming removed 5 bases from V and 0 bases from J, with 12 bases in between. CDR3 length: 15 amino acids. The chain's CDR3 is CASSLTGHSTDTQYF. The CDR3 DNA follows: TGTGCCAGCAGCCTTACGGGTCATAGCACAGATACGCAGTATTTT. The variable domain in full, with the rest retrieved from reference TRBV7-2 and TRBJ2-3, is GAGVSQSPSNKVTEKGKDVELRCDPISGHTALYWYRQSLGQGLEFLIYFQGNSAPDKSGLPSDRFSAERTGGSVSTLTIQRTQQEDSAVYLCASSLTGHSTDTQYFGPGTRLTVL.

The chain employs TRBV4-2 and TRBJ2-3; no firm D call. There are 13 residues in the CDR3. CDR1 and CDR2 (germline): LGHNA, YNFKEQ. Trimming took off 5 bases at V and 2 bases at J, with 8 bases between the two ends. Here the CDR3 DNA reads TGTGCCAGCAGCTCCACTAACACAGATACGCAGTATTTT. It is translated as CASSSTNTDTQYF.

This clonotype was seen only a few times. This chain uses TRBV7-2 with TRBJ1-1; no reliable D call. In germline, CDR1 is SGHTA, CDR2 FQGNSA. Trimming left V 5 bases short and J 5 bases short, with 12 bases between. The CDR3 is made up of 13 amino acids. The CDR3 protein is CASSPMSGTEAFF. The CDR3 coding sequence is TGTGCCAGCAGCCCCATGTCCGGGACTGAAGCTTTCTTT.

This clonotype has just a few counts. The V and J genes are TRBV7-2 and TRBJ2-7, with 9 bases fitting TRBD2. The length of the CDR3 is 14 residues. CDR1 and CDR2 (germline): SGHTA, FQGNSA. V shed 1 base, J shed 9 bases, and the junction held 7 bases outside the gene matches. The CDR3 DNA follows: TGTGCCAGCAGCTTAGGCGGGGGGGAAGCTCGGCAGTACTTC. Its translation is CASSLGGGEARQYF.

This clonotype has a handful of counts. The rearrangement links TRBV11-2 to TRBJ2-1; 11 bases align to TRBD2. V trimming: 2 bases; J trimming: 7 bases; junction bases outside the gene matches: 19. The CDR3 totals 20 residues. Germline values: CDR1 SGHAT, CDR2 FQNNGV. CDR3 protein: CASSLLATILTSGMGNEQFF. The CDR3 bases are TGTGCCAGCAGCTTATTGGCTACAATTTTGACTAGCGGGATGGGTAATGAGCAGTTCTTC.